The present T cell receptor (beta chain) was sequenced within a study of chemoradiotherapy in HPV16-positive cancers. Study-level background: A couple of HPV16-positive patients' cells yielded candidate HPV-specific clones and common motifs. Whole-study results and caveats: Functional assays defining HPV-specific T cells used only two HPV16-positive patients.

Sequenced by immunoSEQ multiplex PCR; TCRdb stores in-frame clones only, minus some. The profile shows about 11,000 clones, 74% of them singletons. V shed 1 base and J shed 5 bases, with 14 bases lying between them. The CDR3 covers 16 residues. CDR1 and CDR2 from the germline V gene are KGHSH and LQKENI. Notes on this clone: The antigen is unknown.

The source of this sequence is a human donor with HPV-associated anogenital cancer. The genes are TRBV18 and TRBJ2-2; D possibly corresponds to TRBD1 (5 bases). This sample was obtained from a patient who underwent chemoradiotherapy. CDR3 DNA: TGTGCCAGCTCACCACAGGGCAGGGTTTCGACCGGGGAGCTGTTTTTT. It codes for CASSPQGRVSTGELFF.